This is a list of T cell receptor beta chains from one sample in a study of cytomegalovirus exposure and HLA in healthy donors. Clones were sequenced by immunoSEQ multiplex PCR, and TCRdb holds only the in-frame ones, with some missing. The data contain 220,000 or so clones, 80% to 85% of them seen just once; the ten biggest clones take up over 12%. The sample was PBMCs. The receptors come from a woman aged 25 to 39 in good health and CMV-seropositive. The CDR3 runs from the conserved cysteine through the conserved F or W. A D gene is named only where the DNA matches it firmly.

d_call: TRBD2; v_call: TRBV6-1; cdr3_aa: CASSPLAAPNNEQFF
d_call: NA; v_call: TRBV5-1; cdr3_aa: CASSQGRGLSADTQYF
d_call: NA; v_call: TRBV5-1; cdr3_aa: CASSLSTHPGYGYTF
d_call: TRBD1; v_call: TRBV4-1; cdr3_aa: CASSQVSTGGWSEQYF
d_call: NA; v_call: TRBV7-6; cdr3_aa: CASSLTESSYEQYF
d_call: NA; v_call: TRBV12-5; cdr3_aa: CASGLGQTYYEQYF
d_call: NA; v_call: TRBV6-5; cdr3_aa: CASSGYRTEAFF
d_call: TRBD1; v_call: TRBV4-3; cdr3_aa: CASSQAGTGDYNEQFF
d_call: TRBD2; v_call: TRBV5-1; cdr3_aa: CASSLVLAGGGEQYF
d_call: NA; v_call: TRBV7-3; cdr3_aa: CASSLTAAGGTYNEQFF
d_call: NA; v_call: TRBV11-1; cdr3_aa: CASSRAGNNHEQYF
d_call: TRBD1; v_call: TRBV5-1; cdr3_aa: CASSWEGANYGYTF
d_call: NA; v_call: TRBV10-3; cdr3_aa: CAISGPGSSYNEQFF
d_call: NA; v_call: TRBV30; cdr3_aa: CAWAVNTEAFF
d_call: NA; v_call: TRBV7-6; cdr3_aa: CASSLVQLQGYEQFF
d_call: NA; v_call: TRBV7-9; cdr3_aa: CASSLGQGETEAFF
d_call: TRBD2; v_call: TRBV11-1; cdr3_aa: CASSTGLGLEQYF
d_call: NA; v_call: TRBV2; cdr3_aa: CASSEVTRGGHEQYF
d_call: NA; v_call: TRBV6-5; cdr3_aa: CASSYSERGGNGYTF
d_call: TRBD1; v_call: TRBV11-2; cdr3_aa: CASSFTGGIAGELFF
d_call: NA; v_call: TRBV30; cdr3_aa: CAWREQGYEQYF
d_call: NA; v_call: TRBV30; cdr3_aa: CAWSVASTYEQYF
d_call: TRBD1; v_call: TRBV2; cdr3_aa: CASIWDSTNYGYTF
d_call: NA; v_call: TRBV19; cdr3_aa: CASSGTLASYEQYF
d_call: NA; v_call: TRBV27; cdr3_aa: CASSLGYAIMREAFF
d_call: NA; v_call: TRBV27; cdr3_aa: CASSPPFRGNTGELFF
d_call: NA; v_call: TRBV6-5; cdr3_aa: CASSTSHGYYGYTF
d_call: TRBD2; v_call: TRBV7-2; cdr3_aa: CASSRFSGPKNYEQYF
d_call: NA; v_call: TRBV18; cdr3_aa: CASSQGNANYGYTF
d_call: NA; v_call: TRBV5-1; cdr3_aa: CASSVVRPQLLDTQYF
d_call: NA; v_call: TRBV7-9; cdr3_aa: CASSWSGPEAFF
d_call: NA; v_call: TRBV2; cdr3_aa: CASAGLPKKNQPQHF
d_call: NA; v_call: TRBV5-1; cdr3_aa: CASQGRTGELFF
d_call: NA; v_call: TRBV4-3; cdr3_aa: CASSQEGGLETQYF
d_call: TRBD2; v_call: TRBV5-1; cdr3_aa: CASSLVPAGHQETQYF
d_call: NA; v_call: TRBV28; cdr3_aa: CASSPGIYTGELFF
d_call: NA; v_call: TRBV19; cdr3_aa: CASSPRGLGLNEQFF
d_call: NA; v_call: TRBV28; cdr3_aa: CASSPLSYEQYF
d_call: NA; v_call: TRBV27; cdr3_aa: CASSFSGNTGELFF
d_call: TRBD2; v_call: TRBV27; cdr3_aa: CASSLSLRESYEQYF
d_call: NA; v_call: TRBV6-6; cdr3_aa: CASSKQGAFF
d_call: NA; v_call: TRBV5-6; cdr3_aa: CASSSGHDGYTF
d_call: NA; v_call: TRBV5-1; cdr3_aa: CASSLDLNTEAFF
d_call: NA; v_call: TRBV7-3; cdr3_aa: CASGTGETGYTF
d_call: TRBD1; v_call: TRBV6-1; cdr3_aa: CASSEATTGGYNEKLFF
d_call: NA; v_call: TRBV19; cdr3_aa: CASSRGARSYEQYF